This record looks at one T cell receptor (beta chain) sequence and its context. What this receptor recognizes is not known. It has no much larger one-base neighbor in the sample; base qualities were not kept. The sample belongs to a study of T cells after yellow fever vaccination (dated by TCRdb to the late 2010s). Regarding the research as a whole: The SMART-Seq v4 Ultra Low Input RNA kit was used to prepare libraries from fractions with low cell numbers. To follow T-cell clones before and after both primary and booster YFV17D yellow fever vaccination, bulk TCR alpha and beta repertoires underwent longitudinal sequencing. Two healthy male donors, one aged 18 to 30 and one aged 30 to 40 years, made up the cohort. Blood was collected at multiple timepoints before and after primary and secondary immunization, and bulk PBMC replicates and cell subsets were isolated.

The instrument was an Illumina NovaSeq 6000. TCR cDNA was made using 5'RACE template switching, a step that added a universal primer site and unique molecular identifiers. Priming for cDNA synthesis came from both the TCR alpha and TCR beta constant segments. Library amplification involved two PCR steps, and the second step added sample barcodes and sequencing adapters. Sequencing of libraries was performed on Illumina HiSeq 2500 (2x100 bp) or NovaSeq (2x150 bp). The study's own analysis went as follows. Demultiplexing of reads and collapsing into UMI consensus sequences were performed with MIGEC, and V(D)J alignment was carried out with MiXCR. Vaccine-responding clonotypes were defined with edgeR using replicate PBMC samples, requiring FDR below 0.01 and a log2 fold change above 5 up to day 15. Bulk clonotypes were assigned CD4 or CD8 identity according to which sequenced CD4 or CD8 repertoire held them at higher abundance. The raw public data were reprocessed by TCRdb itself: fastp quality trimming at Q25, MiXCR clonotype calling, in-frame beta chains only. All rows with the same CDR3 protein become a single entry with the most common DNA and genes. V and J calls and clone size were set by TCRdb, not the authors. Recorded for this sample are about 320,000 distinct CDR3 sequences; 9.5% to 15% of them occurred a single time. The top ten clonotypes cover around 3% of the sample.

The treatment or condition label here, explained by the study, means: live attenuated yellow fever vaccine strain. PBMCs were isolated from peripheral blood using a standard Ficoll-Paque protocol. Dynabeads CD4 and CD8 positive selection kits were used to isolate the CD4 and CD8 T-cell fractions. TriZol was used to extract RNA from bulk PBMCs, from CD4 and CD8 fractions, and from dextramer-positive and dextramer-negative fractions. The CDR3 runs 16 amino acids, cysteine and phenylalanine included. Just the 48-base CDR3 DNA is kept, in frame starting at base 1. CDR1 and CDR2, looked up from the germline V gene, are SGDLS and YYNGEE. Trimming at the junction amounts to 2 bases on V and 8 bases on J, and the germline ends lie 20 bases apart. The study at large found these results: Computational filtering was required because FACS-sorted repertoires could contain abundant contaminating clonotypes from the bulk population. The secondary T-cell response was weaker than the primary response but faster, peaking on day 5 instead of day 15. Because only two donors were included in the study, the extent to which the findings can be generalized is limited. A small fraction of clonotypes showed up in both the CD4 and CD8 compartments, probably as a result of convergent recombination. Most clones expanded after primary vaccination were re-detected after the booster (almost 98% of CD4 and approximately 88% of CD8), suggesting broad memory maintenance.

The V and J genes are TRBV9 and TRBJ2-1; the D gene is perhaps TRBD1 or TRBD2, each of them matching over 5 bases. The source material was CD4+ T cells sorted from PBMCs, sampled 15 days after the yellow fever booster vaccination. This receptor was obtained from a man younger than 35 who received the YFV17D yellow fever vaccine. The DNA is as follows: TGTGCCAGCAGCGTTCCGGTTATTGGGGGTACCGATGAGCAGTTCTTC. Translated, it gives CASSVPVIGGTDEQFF. With the rest looked up from the reference TRBV9 and TRBJ2-1 genes rather than sequenced, the full variable domain is DSGVTQTPKHLITATGQRVTLRCSPRSGDLSVYWYQQSLDQGLQFLIQYYNGEERAKGNILERFSAQQFPDLHSELNLSSLELGDSALYFCASSVPVIGGTDEQFFGPGTRLTVL.